Described below is a single T cell receptor beta chain sequence and its context. Antigen unknown. The sample originates from a study of blood T cells in healthy people across ages. General study findings and limits: Because donor CMV status was unknown, expanded clonotype changes were possibly confounded. It was not possible, with unsorted PBMCs, to conclusively compare naive and antigen-experienced cells.

A second PCR, run for about 7 to 11 cycles, used a sample-barcoded 5' primer plus a J-beta primer mix. A template-switch adaptor with 12 random nucleotides tagged each cDNA molecule. A single record per CDR3 protein comes from TCRdb applying MiXCR to the 5' RACE reads. The table records some 700,000 distinct CDR3 sequences, 20% to 25% of them present only once. Germline lookup yields CDR1 WSHSY and CDR2 SAAADI. There are 15 residues in the CDR3. Trimming at V came to 6 bases and at J to 2 bases, leaving 6 bases not matched to a gene. The sequence derives from a man between 65 and 85 years old in good health. The specimen sequenced was blood. The V gene is TRBV10-2, the J gene TRBJ2-3; 9 nucleotides align to TRBD2. The CDR3 loop is CASSSSGVVTDTQYF. The CDR3 DNA follows: TGCGCCAGCAGCTCTAGCGGGGTCGTCACAGATACGCAGTATTTT.